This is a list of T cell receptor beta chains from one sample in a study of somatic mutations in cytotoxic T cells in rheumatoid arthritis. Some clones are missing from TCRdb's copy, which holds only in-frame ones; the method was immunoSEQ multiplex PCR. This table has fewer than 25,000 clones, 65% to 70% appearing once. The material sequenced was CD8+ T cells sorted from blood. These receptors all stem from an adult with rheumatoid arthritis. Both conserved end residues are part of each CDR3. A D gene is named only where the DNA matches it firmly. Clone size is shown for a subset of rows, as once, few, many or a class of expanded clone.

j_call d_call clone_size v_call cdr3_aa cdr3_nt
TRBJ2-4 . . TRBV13 CASSPADGLAKNIQYF TGTGCCAGCAGCCCCGCGGACGGACTAGCCAAAAACATTCAGTACTTC
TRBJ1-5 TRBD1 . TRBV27 CASSSGGSGNQPQHF TGTGCCAGCAGTTCAGGGGGTTCGGGCAATCAGCCCCAGCATTTT
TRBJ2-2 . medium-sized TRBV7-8 CASSSTGTSNTGELFF TGTGCCAGCAGCTCTACTGGTACCTCCAACACCGGGGAGCTGTTTTTT
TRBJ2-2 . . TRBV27 CASSSSSTNTGELFF TGTGCCAGCAGTTCATCCTCTACGAACACCGGGGAGCTGTTTTTT
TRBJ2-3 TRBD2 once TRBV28 CASSQRGLTDTQYF TGTGCCAGCAGTCAGCGGGGGCTCACAGATACGCAGTATTTT
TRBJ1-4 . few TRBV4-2 CASSPPGSGNEKLFF TGTGCCAGCAGCCCCCCCGGGTCGGGAAATGAAAAACTGTTTTTT
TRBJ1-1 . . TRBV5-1 CASSLVSMADTEAFF TGCGCCAGCAGCTTGGTGTCCATGGCGGACACTGAAGCTTTCTTT
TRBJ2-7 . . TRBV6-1 CASRGSFYEQYF TGTGCCAGCAGGGGGTCCTTCTACGAGCAGTACTTC
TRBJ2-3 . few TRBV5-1 CASSMGITDTQYF TGCGCCAGCAGCATGGGGATCACAGATACGCAGTATTTT
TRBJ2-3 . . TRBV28 CASSLVSGTDTQYF TGTGCCAGCAGTTTAGTGTCAGGCACAGATACGCAGTATTTT
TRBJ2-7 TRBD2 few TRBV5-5 CASSIAGTYEQYF TGTGCCAGCAGCATAGCGGGGACCTACGAGCAGTACTTC
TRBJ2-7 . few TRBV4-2 CASSQEVSGYEQYF TGTGCCAGCAGCCAAGAGGTTTCGGGGTACGAGCAGTACTTC
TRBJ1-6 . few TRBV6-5 CASSYEPGYNSPLHF TGTGCCAGCAGTTACGAACCAGGGTACAATTCACCCCTCCACTTT
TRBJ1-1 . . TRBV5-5 CASSLETVMNTEAFF TGTGCCAGCAGCTTGGAAACCGTCATGAACACTGAAGCTTTCTTT
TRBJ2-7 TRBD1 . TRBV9 CASSVAGGGEQYF TGTGCCAGCAGCGTAGCAGGGGGCGGCGAGCAGTACTTC
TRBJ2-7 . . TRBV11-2 CASSRSQAGPKYEQYF TGTGCCAGCAGCCGGAGTCAGGCAGGTCCGAAATACGAGCAGTACTTC
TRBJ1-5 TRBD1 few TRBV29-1 CSGRQGDQPQHF TGCAGCGGGCGACAGGGGGATCAGCCCCAGCATTTT
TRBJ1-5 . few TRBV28 CASSLNQPQHF TGTGCCAGCAGCCTGAATCAGCCCCAGCATTTT
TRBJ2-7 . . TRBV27 CASSFQGPTEQYF TGTGCCAGCAGTTTCCAGGGACCGACGGAGCAGTACTTC
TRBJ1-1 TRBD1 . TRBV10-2 CASRERQGAGTEAFF TGCGCCAGCAGAGAGAGACAGGGGGCCGGGACTGAAGCTTTCTTT
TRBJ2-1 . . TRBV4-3 CASSQGYDSYNEQFF TGCGCCAGCAGCCAAGGCTATGACAGCTACAATGAGCAGTTCTTC
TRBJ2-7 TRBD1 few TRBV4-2 CASSQEGTGPYEQYF TGTGCCAGCAGCCAAGAAGGGACAGGCCCCTACGAGCAGTACTTC
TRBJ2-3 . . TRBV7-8 CASSLVSRDMRRDTQYF TGTGCCAGCAGCTTAGTTTCCCGTGACATGAGAAGGGATACGCAGTATTTT
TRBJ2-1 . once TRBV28 CASSFQGSQRGYNEQFF TGTGCCAGCAGTTTTCAGGGGTCCCAGCGGGGATACAATGAGCAGTTCTTC
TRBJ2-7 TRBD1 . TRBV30 CAWSVGTGIGEQYF TGTGCCTGGAGTGTAGGGACAGGGATAGGCGAGCAGTACTTC
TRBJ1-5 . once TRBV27 CASRPAYSNQPQHF TGTGCCAGCAGACCAGCTTATAGCAATCAGCCCCAGCATTTT
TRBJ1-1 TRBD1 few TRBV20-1 CSAITGELAFF TGCAGTGCCATTACAGGGGAGTTGGCTTTCTTT
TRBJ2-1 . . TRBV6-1 CASKGPTSYNEQFF TGTGCCAGCAAAGGACCAACCTCCTACAATGAGCAGTTCTTC
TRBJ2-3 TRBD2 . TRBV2 CASSEARTSGSTDTQYF TGTGCCAGCAGTGAAGCTCGGACTAGCGGGAGCACAGATACGCAGTATTTT
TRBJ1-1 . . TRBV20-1 CSAVGTEAFF TGCAGTGCTGTGGGGACTGAAGCTTTCTTT
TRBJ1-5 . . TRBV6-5 CASSYSKGETNQPQHF TGTGCCAGCAGTTACTCGAAAGGGGAGACCAATCAGCCCCAGCATTTT
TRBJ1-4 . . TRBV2 CASSGEQANEKLFF TGTGCCAGCAGTGGAGAACAGGCTAATGAAAAACTGTTTTTT
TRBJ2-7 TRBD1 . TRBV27 CASSLSGTGGFEQYF TGTGCCAGCAGTTTATCGGGGACAGGGGGCTTCGAGCAGTACTTC
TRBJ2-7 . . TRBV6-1 CASSYRYYEQYF TGTGCCAGCAGCTACAGATACTACGAGCAGTACTTC
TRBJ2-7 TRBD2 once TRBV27 CASAFGGGSARYEQYF TGTGCCAGCGCATTTGGGGGGGGGTCAGCTCGCTACGAGCAGTACTTC